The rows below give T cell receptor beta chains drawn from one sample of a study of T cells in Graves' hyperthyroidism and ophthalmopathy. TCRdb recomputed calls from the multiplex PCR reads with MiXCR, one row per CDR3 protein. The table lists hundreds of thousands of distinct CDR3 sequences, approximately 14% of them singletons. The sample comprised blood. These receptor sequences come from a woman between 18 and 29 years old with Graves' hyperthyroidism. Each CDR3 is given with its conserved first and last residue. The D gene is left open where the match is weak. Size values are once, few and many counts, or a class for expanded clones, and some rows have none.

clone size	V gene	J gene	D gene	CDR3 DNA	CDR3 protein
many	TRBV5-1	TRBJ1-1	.	TGCGCCAGCAGCTCGTCCGTCGACGGACCGAACACTGAAGCTTTCTTT	CASSSSVDGPNTEAFF
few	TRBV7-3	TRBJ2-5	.	TGTGCCAGCAGCTCACAGGGCATTGGGCAAGAGACCCAGTACTTC	CASSSQGIGQETQYF
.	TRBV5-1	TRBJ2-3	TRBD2	TGCGCCAGCAGCTCCGGGACTAGCGGGGCTGCAGATACGCAGTATTTT	CASSSGTSGAADTQYF
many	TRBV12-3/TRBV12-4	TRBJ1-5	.	TGTGCCAGCAGTTCCGCTGGGATGCGGGCCCCCCATCAGCCCCAGCATTTT	CASSSAGMRAPHQPQHF
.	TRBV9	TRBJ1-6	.	TGTGCCAGCAGCGTAGAGGGGGAGGGTCATTCACCCCTCCACTTT	CASSVEGEGHSPLHF
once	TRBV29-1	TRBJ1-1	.	TGCAGCGTAGGACAGATGAACACTGAAGCTTTCTTT	CSVGQMNTEAFF
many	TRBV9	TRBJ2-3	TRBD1	TGTGCCAGCAGCTTCACGGGACAGGGTCCAGATACGCAGTATTTT	CASSFTGQGPDTQYF
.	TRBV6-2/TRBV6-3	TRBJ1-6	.	TGTGCCAGCAGTCACGGGACTTTCTCCTATAATTCACCCCTCCACTTT	CASSHGTFSYNSPLHF
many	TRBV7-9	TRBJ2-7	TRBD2	TGTGCCAGCAGCTTAGAGAGGACTAGCGGTTCCTGGGAGCAGTACTTC	CASSLERTSGSWEQYF
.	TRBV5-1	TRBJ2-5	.	TGCGCCAGCAGCTTTGGGCGGCTCCAAGAGACCCAGTACTTC	CASSFGRLQETQYF
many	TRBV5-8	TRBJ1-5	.	TGTGCCAGCAGCTTGGACACGGGGGCTAATCAGCCCCAGCATTTT	CASSLDTGANQPQHF
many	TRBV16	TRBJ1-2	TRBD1	TGTGCCAGCAGCCACCCCGGGACAGTGGCCGATGGCTACACCTTC	CASSHPGTVADGYTF
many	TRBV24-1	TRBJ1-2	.	TGTGCCACCAGTGATTTGCAAAATGGCTACACCTTC	CATSDLQNGYTF
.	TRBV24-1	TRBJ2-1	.	TGTGCCACCAGTGATTTGAACAATGAGCAGTTCTTC	CATSDLNNEQFF
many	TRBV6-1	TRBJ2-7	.	TGTGCCAGCAGTGAAGCAGCGTGGAGTACCTACGAGCAGTACTTC	CASSEAAWSTYEQYF
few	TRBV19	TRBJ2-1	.	TGTGCCAGTAACCCACCTGACAGGTGGTTTCAGTTCTTC	CASNPPDRWFQFF
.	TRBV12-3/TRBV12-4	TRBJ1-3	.	TGTGCCAGCAGTTTTACACCCCAGAAGTCCATATATTTT	CASSFTPQKSIYF
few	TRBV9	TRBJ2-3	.	TGTGCCAGCAGCGTAGAGGGGAGGTCAGCAGATACGCAGTATTTT	CASSVEGRSADTQYF
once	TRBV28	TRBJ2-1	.	TGTGCCAGCAACGAGGGTACCTCCTACAATGAGCAGTTCTTC	CASNEGTSYNEQFF
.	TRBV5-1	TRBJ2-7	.	TGCGCCAGCAGCTTGGGCGGGTACTCAAGGGGAACCTACGAGCAGTACTTC	CASSLGGYSRGTYEQYF
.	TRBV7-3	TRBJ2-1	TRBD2	TGTGCCAGCAGCTGGACTAGCGGGCTCTACAATGAGCAGTTCTTC	CASSWTSGLYNEQFF
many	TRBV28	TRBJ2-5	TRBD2	TGTGCCAGCAACTCAGCGGGGGGGCAAGAGACCCAGTACTTC	CASNSAGGQETQYF
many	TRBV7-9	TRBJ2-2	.	TGTGCCAGCAGCTTTGGGCAGCTGAACACCGGGGAGCTGTTTTTT	CASSFGQLNTGELFF
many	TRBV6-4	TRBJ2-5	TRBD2	TGTGCCAGCAGTGAAACCTCGCGAGTGCGGCTACGAGCGGGAGGTCGAGAGACCCAGTACTTC	CASSETSRVRLRAGGRETQYF
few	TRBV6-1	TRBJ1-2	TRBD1	TGTGCCAGCAGTGCCTCTTGGGGACAGGGGGTCACCTTC	CASSASWGQGVTF
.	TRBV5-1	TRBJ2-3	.	TGCGCCAGCAGCCGCGGAGGGGTCGACACAGATACGCAGTATTTT	CASSRGGVDTDTQYF
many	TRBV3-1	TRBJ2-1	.	TGTGCCAGCAGCCAAATAGGGACTTCCAATGAGCAGTTCTTC	CASSQIGTSNEQFF
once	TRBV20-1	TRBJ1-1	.	TGCAGTGCTAGCAACAGGGTTTGGGGCACTGAAGCTTTCTTT	CSASNRVWGTEAFF
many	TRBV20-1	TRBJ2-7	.	TGCAGTGCTTGTCCGGGGCCGACCTACGAGCAGTACTTC	CSACPGPTYEQYF
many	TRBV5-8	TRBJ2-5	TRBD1	TGTGCCAGCAGTTCGGACAGGGGGCTGGAGACCCAGTACTTC	CASSSDRGLETQYF
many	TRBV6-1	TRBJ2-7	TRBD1	TGTGCCAGCAGATATGGGACAGGGGTCTCCTACGAGCAGTACTTC	CASRYGTGVSYEQYF
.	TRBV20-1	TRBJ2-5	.	TGCAGTGCTAGAATTGGCGAGACCCAGTACTTC	CSARIGETQYF
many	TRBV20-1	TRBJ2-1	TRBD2	TGCAGTGCTAGGAGGGGACTAGCGGGAGCCCATGAGCAGTTCTTC	CSARRGLAGAHEQFF
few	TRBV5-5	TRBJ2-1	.	TGTGCCAGCAGCCGACCCTACACAAGCAATGAGCAGTTCTTC	CASSRPYTSNEQFF
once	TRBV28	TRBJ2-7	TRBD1	TGTGCCAGCAGTTTCCTCCGGGACAGGGAAAACAATAGAGAGCAGTACTTC	CASSFLRDRENNREQYF
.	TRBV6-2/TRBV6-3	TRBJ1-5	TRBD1	TGTGCCAGCAGTATAGGACAGGGGTTGAGGCAGCCCCAGCATTTT	CASSIGQGLRQPQHF
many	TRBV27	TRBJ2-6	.	TGTGCCAGCAGTTTAGTAACTGGGGCCAACGTCCTGACTTTC	CASSLVTGANVLTF
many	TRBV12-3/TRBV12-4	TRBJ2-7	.	TGTGCCAGCACCCCAGGAGGACTTTGGGCTCCCGAGCAGTACTTC	CASTPGGLWAPEQYF
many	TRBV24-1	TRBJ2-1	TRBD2	TGTGCCACCAGTGATTCCGGGACTAGCGGGAGACCGTACAATGAGCAGTTCTTC	CATSDSGTSGRPYNEQFF
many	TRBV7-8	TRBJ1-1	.	TGTGCCAGCAGCTCGGGGGGGCGGAACACTGAAGCTTTCTTT	CASSSGGRNTEAFF
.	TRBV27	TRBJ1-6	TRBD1	TGTGCCAGCAGTTCGGACAGGTCTGGTTCACCCCTCCACTTT	CASSSDRSGSPLHF
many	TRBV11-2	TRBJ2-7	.	TGTGCCAGCAGCTTAGATAGGATCGGGGCTAAGGAGCAGTACTTC	CASSLDRIGAKEQYF
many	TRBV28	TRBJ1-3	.	TGTGCCAGCAGAGAGGCCAACTCTGGAAACACCATATATTTT	CASREANSGNTIYF
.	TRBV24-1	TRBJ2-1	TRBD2	TGTGCCACCAGTGACTCGGGACTAGCGGGATACGTGTTCTTC	CATSDSGLAGYVFF
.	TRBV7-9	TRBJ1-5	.	TGTGCCAGCAGCCTCCGGGCTTTAGGCAATCAGCCCCAGCATTTT	CASSLRALGNQPQHF
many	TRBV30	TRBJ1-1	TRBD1	TGTGCCTGGGGGGGGGACAGGCAGAACACTGAAGCTTTCTTT	CAWGGDRQNTEAFF
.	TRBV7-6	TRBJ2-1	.	TGTGCCAGCAGCCCCCTGGCGGATGACGGGCGTAGCTCCTACAATGAGCAGTTCTTC	CASSPLADDGRSSYNEQFF
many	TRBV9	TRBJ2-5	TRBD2	TGTGCCAGCAGCACCCGGACTAGCGGGAGAGGGGGACAAGAGACCCAGTACTTC	CASSTRTSGRGGQETQYF
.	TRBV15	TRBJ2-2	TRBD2	TGTGCCACCAGCAGGGGACTAGCGGCGAACACCGGGGAGCTGTTTTTT	CATSRGLAANTGELFF
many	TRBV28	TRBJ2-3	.	TGTGCCAGCAGTTTGGGGGGTCCGGGCACAGATACGCAGTATTTT	CASSLGGPGTDTQYF
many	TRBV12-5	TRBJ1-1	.	TGTGCTAGTGGCCGAACTGGGGGGATGGGGACTGAAGCTTTCTTT	CASGRTGGMGTEAFF